The TCR beta chain described here comes from a study of control samples from healthy donors and cancer patients. The assay was immunoSEQ multiplex PCR, and TCRdb's table has in-frame clones only and misses some. The sample holds roughly 52,000 clones, approximately 95% seen once. V gave up 4 bases and J gave up 1 base, with 12 bases separating them. The CDR3 totals 16 residues. Germline CDR1 is KGHDR and CDR2 is SFDVKD. This clonotype originated in a man aged 25 to 45 in good health. The V call is TRBV24-1, the J call TRBJ2-2, with D perhaps given as TRBD1 or TRBD2 (5 bases each). Sample: blood. As DNA, the CDR3 is TGTGCCACCAGTGAAGGGGCCAGCGGGAACACCGGGGAGCTGTTTTTT. Its translation: CATSEGASGNTGELFF.